This paragraph covers one T cell receptor (beta chain) sequence. The data stem from a study of blood T cell repertoires in COVID-19. Only in-frame clones appear in the TCRdb table, and some are missing; sequencing was by immunoSEQ multiplex PCR. In the table there are some 170,000 clones, 75% to 80% of which are singletons. Germline V gives CDR1 MGHDK, CDR2 SYGVNS. Trimming left V 7 bases short and J 2 bases short, with 12 bases between. There are 14 residues in the CDR3. Input material: peripheral blood. The J gene is TRBJ2-1, the V gene TRBV25-1; a possible D gene is TRBD2 (5 bases). The clonotype comes from a woman in her seventies with acute or convalescent COVID-19. The CDR3 reads CASTSYGAYNEQFF. CDR3 DNA sequence: TGTGCCAGCACCTCCTACGGGGCCTACAATGAGCAGTTCTTC.